This TCR beta chain was recovered during a study of cytomegalovirus exposure and HLA in healthy donors. This CDR3 comprises 15 residues. The germline CDR1 and CDR2 sequences are LNHDA and SQIVND (reference sequence). V lost 8 bases to trimming and J lost 7 bases; unmatched junction nucleotides: 13. Overall study findings and caveats: A further, later analysis showed that HLA-associated TCR beta chains (compared with equally common others) were more clonally expanded. A likely sequencing artifact accounted for one observed cluster of highly shared sequence variants. TCR beta chains numbering more than 150 were designated cytomegalovirus-associated. It was only CMV serostatus that was available as immune exposure information.

This clone was seen only once. Its antigen is not identified. Both 60 Vbeta primers and 13 Jbeta primers went into the PCR. The repertoire was sequenced with immunoSEQ multiplex PCR; TCRdb's copy has only in-frame clones and lacks some. The sample lists about 98,000 clones; over 60% were seen once. This TCR was recovered from a human donor in good health. Sequencing was carried out using PBMCs. The J gene is TRBJ2-2, the V gene TRBV19; 7 bases fit TRBD2. CDR3 in amino acids: CASGRSGGMGGELFF. In nucleotides, the CDR3 is TGTGCCAGTGGACGATCGGGAGGCATGGGCGGGGAGCTGTTTTTT.